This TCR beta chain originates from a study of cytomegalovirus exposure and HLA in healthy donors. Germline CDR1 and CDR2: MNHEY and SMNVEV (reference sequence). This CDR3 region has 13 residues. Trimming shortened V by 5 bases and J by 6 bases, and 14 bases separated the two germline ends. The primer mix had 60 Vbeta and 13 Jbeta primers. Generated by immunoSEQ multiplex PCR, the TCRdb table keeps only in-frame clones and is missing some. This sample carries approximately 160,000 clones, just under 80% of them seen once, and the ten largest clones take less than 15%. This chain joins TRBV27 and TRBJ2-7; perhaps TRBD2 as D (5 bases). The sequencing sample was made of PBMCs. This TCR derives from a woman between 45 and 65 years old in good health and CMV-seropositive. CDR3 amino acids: CASSPGGDGEQYF. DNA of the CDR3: TGTGCCAGCAGTCCCGGAGGAGACGGCGAGCAGTACTTC.